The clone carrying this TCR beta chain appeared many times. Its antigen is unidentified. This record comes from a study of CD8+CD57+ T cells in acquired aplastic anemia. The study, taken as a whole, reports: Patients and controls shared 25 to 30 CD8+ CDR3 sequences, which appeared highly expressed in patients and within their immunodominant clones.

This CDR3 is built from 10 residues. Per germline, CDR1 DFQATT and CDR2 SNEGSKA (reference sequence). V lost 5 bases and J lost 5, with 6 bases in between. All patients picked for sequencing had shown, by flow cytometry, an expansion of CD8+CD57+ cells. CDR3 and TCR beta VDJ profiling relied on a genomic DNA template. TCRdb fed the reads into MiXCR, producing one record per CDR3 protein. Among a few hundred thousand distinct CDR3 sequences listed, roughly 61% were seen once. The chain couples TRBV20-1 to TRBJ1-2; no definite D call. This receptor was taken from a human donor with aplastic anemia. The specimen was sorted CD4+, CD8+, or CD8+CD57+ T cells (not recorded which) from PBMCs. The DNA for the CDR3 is TGCAGTGCTTACGGGTATGGCTACACCTTC. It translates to CSAYGYGYTF.